This TCR beta chain was sequenced during a study of T cell responses to AZD1222 COVID-19 vaccine. Study results and limitations: Recipients of two AZD1222 doses showed rising Spike-specific TCR breadth and depth.

Details on this clone: Its target is not known.

Sequenced by immunoSEQ multiplex PCR; TCRdb stores in-frame clones only, minus some. The sample lists about 66,000 clones; 85% to 90% were seen once. This CDR3 is 13 amino acids long. V was cut by 5 bases and J by 5 bases, with 12 bases left in between. Specimen: peripheral blood, collected 28 days after the second dose of the MenACWY control vaccine. The TCR originated in an adult who received the MenACWY meningococcal vaccine as a control. The chain uses TRBV12-3 or TRBV12-4 and TRBJ1-2; perhaps TRBD1 as D (5 bases). The DNA of the CDR3 is TGTGCCAGCAGTCCGGGCAGGGATTATGGCTACACCTTC. Protein product: CASSPGRDYGYTF.